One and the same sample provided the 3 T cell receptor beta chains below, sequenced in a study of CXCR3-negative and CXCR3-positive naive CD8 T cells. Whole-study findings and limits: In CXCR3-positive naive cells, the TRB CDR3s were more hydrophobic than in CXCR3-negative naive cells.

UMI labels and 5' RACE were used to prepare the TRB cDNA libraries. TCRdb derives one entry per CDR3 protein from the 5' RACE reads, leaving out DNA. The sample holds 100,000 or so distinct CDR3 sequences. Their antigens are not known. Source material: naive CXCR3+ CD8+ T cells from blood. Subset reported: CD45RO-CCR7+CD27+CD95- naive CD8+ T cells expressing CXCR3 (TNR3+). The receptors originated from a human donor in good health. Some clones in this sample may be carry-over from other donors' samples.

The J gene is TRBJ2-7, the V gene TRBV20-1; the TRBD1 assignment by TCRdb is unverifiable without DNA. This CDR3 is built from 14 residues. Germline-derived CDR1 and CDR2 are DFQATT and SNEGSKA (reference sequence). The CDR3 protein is CSARDLGGGYEQYF.

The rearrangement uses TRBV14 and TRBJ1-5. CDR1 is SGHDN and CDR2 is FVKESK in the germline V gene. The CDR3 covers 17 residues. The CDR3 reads CASSQDPAGPDNQPQHF. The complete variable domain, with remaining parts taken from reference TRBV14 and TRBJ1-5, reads EAGVTQFPSHSVIEKGQTVTLRCDPISGHDNLYWYRRVMGKEIKFLLHFVKESKQDESGMPNNRFLAERTGGTYSTLKVQPAELEDSGVYFCASSQDPAGPDNQPQHFGDGTRLSIL.

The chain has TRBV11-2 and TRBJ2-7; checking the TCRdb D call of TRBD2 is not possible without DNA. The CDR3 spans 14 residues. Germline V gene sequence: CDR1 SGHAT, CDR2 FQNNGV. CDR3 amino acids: CASSHLAGGYEQYF. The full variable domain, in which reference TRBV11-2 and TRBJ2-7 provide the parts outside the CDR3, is EAGVAQSPRYKIIEKRQSVAFWCNPISGHATLYWYQQILGQGPKLLIQFQNNGVVDDSQLPKDRFSAERLKGVDSTLKIQPAKLEDSAVYLCASSHLAGGYEQYFGPGTRLTVT.